This T cell receptor beta chain originates from a study of vaccination effects on CD4 cells after COVID-19. The culture ran for approximately 10 days, and then CD4+ T cells were isolated. None of the vaccinated had previously contracted SARS-CoV-2, and their nucleocapsid antibodies tested negative. Half-medium replacement with IL-2 medium occurred on days 3 and 7. Note on this clone: What it binds is unknown.

CDR3 length equals 14 residues. The V gene's germline CDR1 is MNHEY and CDR2 SMNVEV (reference sequence). With 6 bases removed from V and 4 bases from J, the gap between germline ends came to 14 bases. Study outcomes and limitations: Only 1 of 255 vaccine-induced clones from healthy vaccinees cross-reacted with common cold coronaviruses. Vaccine- and infection-induced clones showed marked clonal contraction late following vaccination.

Method: immunoSEQ multiplex PCR; TCRdb's copy keeps in-frame clones and lacks some. The repertoire consists of 70,000 or so clones, with roughly four fifths occurring once and the leading ten covering roughly 1.9%. The chain links TRBV27 to TRBJ2-3; maybe TRBD2 (7 bases). The clonotype was recovered from a human donor who received a COVID-19 vaccine. The sample in question was CD4+ T cells from PBMCs cultured without peptide, obtained before COVID-19 vaccination. The CDR3 nucleotides read TGTGCCAGCAGGCGGGGGCCTCTCGCAGATACGCAGTATTTT. Translated, it gives CASRRGPLADTQYF.